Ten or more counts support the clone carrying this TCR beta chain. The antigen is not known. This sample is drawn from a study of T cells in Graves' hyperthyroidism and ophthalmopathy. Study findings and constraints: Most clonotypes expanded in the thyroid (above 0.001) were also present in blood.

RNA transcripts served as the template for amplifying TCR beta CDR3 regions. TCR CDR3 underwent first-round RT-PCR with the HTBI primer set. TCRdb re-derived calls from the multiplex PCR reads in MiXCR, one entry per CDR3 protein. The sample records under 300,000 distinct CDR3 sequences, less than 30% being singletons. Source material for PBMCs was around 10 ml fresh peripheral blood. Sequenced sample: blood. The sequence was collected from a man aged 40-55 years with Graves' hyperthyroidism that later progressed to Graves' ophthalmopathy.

This chain's CDR3 is CASSLDTWRGYTF. The CDR3, as DNA: TGTGCCAGCAGCTTAGACACCTGGCGGGGCTACACCTTC. This chain connects TRBV7-9 to TRBJ1-2, with D hard to call. The V end lost 1 base, the J end lost 8 bases, and 11 bases lay between the germline ends. The germline V gene has CDR1 SEHNR and CDR2 FQNEAQ (reference sequence). The CDR3 runs to 13 residues. The full variable domain, with the rest looked up from reference TRBV7-9 and TRBJ1-2, is DTGVSQNPRHKITKRGQNVTFRCDPISEHNRLYWYRQTLGQGPEFLTYFQNEAQLEKSRLLSDRFSAERPKGSFSTLEIQRTEQGDSAMYLCASSLDTWRGYTFGSGTRLTVV.